One sample yielded the 8 T cell receptor beta chains listed below, sequenced in a study of T-cell reconstitution after alpha-beta-depleted transplantation in children (dated by TCRdb to about 2016). The library was obtained by PCR. Sequencing was performed on an Illumina HiSeq 2500. TCR libraries were prepared with molecular barcoding, using unique molecular identifiers to normalize TCRbeta repertoire quantification. TCRdb ran its own pipeline on the public reads, namely fastp trimming at Q25 and MiXCR clone calling, and kept in-frame beta chains. Rows are combined by CDR3 protein, so each entry shows the most common genes and DNA. The sample includes about 120,000 distinct CDR3 sequences, with under 30% observed a single time. Under 12% of the sample lies in the top ten. What this sample's treatment or condition label stands for: allogeneic hematopoietic cell transplantation with graft depleted of TCRalphabeta T cells and CD19 B cells.

The specimen was PBMCs, mostly from graft donor cells, collected 180 days after TCRalphabeta/CD19-depleted stem cell transplant. Receptors were obtained from a male patient aged 2 to 9 who had a stem cell transplant for chronic granulomatous disease, so the T cells may come from the graft donor.

This clonotype has a count of ten or more. The rearrangement links TRBV6-5 to TRBJ2-5; no definite D call. Germline V gene sequence: CDR1 MNHEY, CDR2 SVGAGI. The CDR3 totals 13 residues. The germline V and J ends were trimmed by 6 bases and 5 bases, with 13 bases remaining between them. The CDR3 loop is CASRLRNSETQYF. The CDR3 region has the DNA TGTGCCAGCAGGCTCAGGAACAGCGAGACCCAGTACTTC.

The table lists this clonotype with a few counts. The gene calls are TRBV10-3 and TRBJ2-5, with D perhaps matching TRBD1 (6 bases). Trimming cost V 3 bases and J 2 bases, with 13 bases left between them. Germline V gene data show CDR1 as ENHRY and CDR2 as SYGVKD. This CDR3 spans 15 amino acids. CDR3 DNA sequence: TGTGCCATCAGTGACCCACGGACAGCGCAAGAGACCCAGTACTTC. It specifies CAISDPRTAQETQYF.

This clonotype was detected ten times or more. The chain carries TRBV5-6 and TRBJ2-3; possible D gene TRBD2, 6 bases. The CDR3 spans 13 residues. The V end was cut by 4 bases, the J end by 3 bases, with 9 bases between. In germline, CDR1 is SGHDT, CDR2 YYEEEE. The CDR3 spells CASSGGVTDTQYF. CDR3 bases: TGTGCCAGCAGCGGCGGGGTTACAGATACGCAGTATTTT.

This clonotype occurred a few times. The chain is built from TRBV4-2 and TRBJ2-1, with 10 bases that match TRBD2. This CDR3 is 16 amino acids long. Germline V gene lookup returns CDR1 LGHNA and CDR2 YNFKEQ. V was pared by 4 bases and J by 8 bases, with 11 bases of the junction left unmatched. As DNA, the CDR3 is TGTGCCAGCAGCCCCCGGGCTAGCGGGAGTGTGGATGAGCAGTTCTTC. Translation gives CASSPRASGSVDEQFF.

This clonotype was observed a few times. This chain links TRBV9 with TRBJ1-2; 11 bases fit TRBD1. The CDR3 is 18 amino acids. Germline assignment: CDR1 SGDLS and CDR2 YYNGEE. The J segment lost 1 base and the V segment lost 3 bases, leaving 11 bases of the junction unmatched. CDR3 residues: CASSGTGTGGTFNYGYTF. In DNA, the CDR3 is TGTGCCAGCAGCGGAACCGGGACAGGGGGGACGTTTAACTATGGCTACACCTTC.

This clonotype was found many times. V and J are TRBV6-5 and TRBJ1-4; D gene unclear. Germline V gives CDR1 MNHEY, CDR2 SVGAGI. Trimming took 2 bases from V and 4 from J, leaving 8 bases between them. There are 14 residues in the CDR3. The CDR3 sequence is CASSYGSNNEKLFF. The CDR3 DNA reads TGTGCCAGCAGTTACGGCAGCAATAATGAAAAACTGTTTTTT.

The V and J genes are TRBV5-4 and TRBJ2-1, with TRBD2 matching over 7 bases. The CDR3 totals 17 residues. With V trimmed by 0 bases and J by 9 bases, 15 bases remained unmatched. The V gene's germline CDR1 is SGHNT and CDR2 YYREEE (reference sequence). CDR3 sequence: CASSLDPSGNLGREQFF. The CDR3 DNA reads as TGTGCCAGCAGCTTGGACCCGAGCGGGAATTTGGGCCGTGAGCAGTTCTTC.

The chain has TRBV5-1 and TRBJ2-1, with 12 bases that match TRBD2. Germline CDR1 and CDR2: SGHRS and YFSETQ. This CDR3 is built from 19 residues. V lost 4 bases, J lost 0 bases, and 11 bases stayed unmatched. The CDR3 here is CASSGLAGGPSRSYNEQFF. The DNA of the CDR3 is TGCGCCAGCAGCGGCCTAGCGGGAGGGCCCTCGCGCTCCTACAATGAGCAGTTCTTC.